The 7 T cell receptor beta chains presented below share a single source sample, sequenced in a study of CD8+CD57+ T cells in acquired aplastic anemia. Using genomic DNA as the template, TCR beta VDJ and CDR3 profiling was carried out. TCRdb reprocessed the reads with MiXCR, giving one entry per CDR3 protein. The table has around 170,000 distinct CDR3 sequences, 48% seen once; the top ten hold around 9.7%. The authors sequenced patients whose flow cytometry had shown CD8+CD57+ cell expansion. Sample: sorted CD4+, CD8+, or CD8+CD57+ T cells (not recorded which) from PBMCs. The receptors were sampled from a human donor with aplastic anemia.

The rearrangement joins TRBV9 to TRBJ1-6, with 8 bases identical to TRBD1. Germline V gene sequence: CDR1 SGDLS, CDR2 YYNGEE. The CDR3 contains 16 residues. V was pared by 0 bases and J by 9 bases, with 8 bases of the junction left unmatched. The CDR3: CASSVGRAGGGSPLHF. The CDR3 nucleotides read TGTGCCAGCAGCGTAGGCCGGGCAGGGGGCGGTTCACCCCTCCACTTT.

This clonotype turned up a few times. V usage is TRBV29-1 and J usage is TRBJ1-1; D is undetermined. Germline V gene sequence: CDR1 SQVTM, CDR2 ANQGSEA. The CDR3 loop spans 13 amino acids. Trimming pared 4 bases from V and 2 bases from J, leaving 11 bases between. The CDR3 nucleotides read TGCAGCGTTGTACGGCTTCGAAACACTGAAGCTTTCTTT. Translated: CSVVRLRNTEAFF.

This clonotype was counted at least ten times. CDR3 residues: CAISGHIPGLAGMDTQYF. In DNA form, the CDR3 reads TGTGCCATCAGTGGACACATTCCGGGACTAGCGGGTATGGATACGCAGTATTTT. The rearrangement links TRBV10-3 to TRBJ2-3; 12 nucleotides match TRBD2. CDR1 and CDR2 from the germline V gene are ENHRY and SYGVKD. CDR3 length: 18 amino acids. V was pared by 4 bases and J by 6 bases, with 14 bases of the junction left unmatched.

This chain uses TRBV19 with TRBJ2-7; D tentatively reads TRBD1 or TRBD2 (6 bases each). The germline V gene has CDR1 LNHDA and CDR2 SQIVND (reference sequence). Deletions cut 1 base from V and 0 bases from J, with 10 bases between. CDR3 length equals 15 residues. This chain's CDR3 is CASSIGGAVSYEQYF. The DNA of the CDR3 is TGTGCCAGTAGTATAGGGGGGGCAGTCTCCTACGAGCAGTACTTC.

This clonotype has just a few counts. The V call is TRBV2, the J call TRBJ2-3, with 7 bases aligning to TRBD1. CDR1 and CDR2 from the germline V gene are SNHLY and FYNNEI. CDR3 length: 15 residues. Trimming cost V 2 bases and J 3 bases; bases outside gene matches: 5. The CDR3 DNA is TGTGCCAGCAGTGAATGGAACAGGGGAACAGATACGCAGTATTTT. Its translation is CASSEWNRGTDTQYF.

The CDR3 loop reads CATSREVFGSDYGYTF. CDR3 DNA: TGTGCCACCAGCAGAGAGGTGTTCGGGTCCGACTATGGCTACACCTTC. This chain uses TRBV15 with TRBJ1-2, with D unresolved. The CDR3 extends over 16 amino acids. The germline V gene has CDR1 LNHNV and CDR2 YYDKDF (reference sequence). V was shortened by 0 bases and J by 3 bases, with 14 bases between the two germline ends. Full variable domain (remainder filled in from reference TRBV15 and TRBJ1-2): DAMVIQNPRYQVTQFGKPVTLSCSQTLNHNVMYWYQQKSSQAPKLLFHYYDKDFNNEADTPDNFQSRRPNTSFCFLDIRSPGLGDTAMYLCATSREVFGSDYGYTFGSGTRLTVV.

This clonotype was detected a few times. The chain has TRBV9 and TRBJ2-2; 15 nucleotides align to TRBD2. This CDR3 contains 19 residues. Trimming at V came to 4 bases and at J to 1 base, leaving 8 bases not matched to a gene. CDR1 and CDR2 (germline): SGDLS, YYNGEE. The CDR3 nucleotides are TGTGCCAGCAGCTCCCCGGGACTAGCGGGAGGACTGAACACCGGGGAGCTGTTTTTT. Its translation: CASSSPGLAGGLNTGELFF.